The 7 T cell receptor beta chains listed next were all sequenced from one sample in a study of identical twins. Via MiXCR, TCRdb re-called the 5' RACE reads, giving one row per CDR3 protein. The top ten hold over 8% of the sample, which has 200,000 to 250,000 distinct CDR3 sequences, about 10% seen once. Sequenced material: memory T cells sorted from blood. Receptor source: a man between 50 and 59 years old in good health.

This clonotype was counted between two and nine times. J is TRBJ1-1 and V is TRBV14; tentative D call: TRBD1 (5 bases). From germline, CDR1 is SGHDN and CDR2 FVKESK. The CDR3 totals 15 residues. V shed 4 bases and J shed 4 bases, with 16 bases lying between them. The CDR3 loop is CASSRLGHMSTEAFF. The CDR3 DNA reads TGTGCCAGCAGCCGACTAGGACACATGAGCACTGAAGCTTTCTTT. Using reference TRBV14 and TRBJ1-1 for the parts outside the CDR3, the full variable domain is EAGVTQFPSHSVIEKGQTVTLRCDPISGHDNLYWYRRVMGKEIKFLLHFVKESKQDESGMPNNRFLAERTGGTYSTLKVQPAELEDSGVYFCASSRLGHMSTEAFFGQGTRLTVV.

The chain joins TRBV29-1 to TRBJ1-5; possible D gene TRBD1, 5 bases. This CDR3 has 13 residues. Germline CDR1 and CDR2: SQVTM and ANQGSEA. V was clipped by 5 bases and J by 3 bases, with 11 bases between them. CDR3 protein: CSVRTGTNQPQHF. CDR3 nucleotide sequence: TGCAGCGTTCGGACTGGGACCAATCAGCCCCAGCATTTT.

This clonotype was counted many times. This sequence joins TRBV18 and TRBJ1-1, with D possibly matching TRBD1 (6 bases). This CDR3 is built from 15 residues. V was trimmed by 4 bases and J by 4 bases, leaving 16 bases between them. Germline CDR1 KGHSH, CDR2 LQKENI. Written as DNA, the CDR3 is TGTGCCAGCTCACTCGGGACACCGGGGGCCACTGAAGCTTTCTTT. This translates into CASSLGTPGATEAFF.

The chain carries TRBV6-5 and TRBJ2-1; D unresolved. With 4 bases removed from V and 9 bases from J, the gap between germline ends came to 13 bases. This CDR3 has 13 residues. Germline CDR1 and CDR2: MNHEY and SVGAGI. The CDR3 region is CASSSKGGGEQFF. The CDR3 DNA follows: TGTGCCAGCAGTTCTAAGGGTGGTGGTGAGCAGTTCTTC.

This clonotype was counted between two and nine times. The rearrangement uses TRBV7-2 and TRBJ2-2, with TRBD1 identical over 7 bases. The V gene end was trimmed by 4 bases and the J gene end by 5 bases; junction bases not matched to a gene: 7. The CDR3 totals 15 residues. Germline V gives CDR1 SGHTA, CDR2 FQGNSA. The CDR3 bases are TGTGCCAGCAGCTACGACAGGGTGCGGACCGGGGAGCTGTTTTTT. Its translation: CASSYDRVRTGELFF.

Only a few counts were recorded for this clonotype. The chain recombines TRBV3-1 with TRBJ2-3, with 13 bases aligning to TRBD2. Germline CDR1 LGHDT, CDR2 YNNKEL (reference sequence). The CDR3 covers 17 residues. J gave up 1 base and V 1 base, and 2 bases lay outside the gene matches. The CDR3 here is CASSQVGLAGRTDTQYF. CDR3 nucleotides: TGTGCCAGCAGCCAAGTGGGACTAGCGGGACGCACAGATACGCAGTATTTT.

The chain recombines TRBV20-1 with TRBJ2-7, with 8 positions matching TRBD1. V dropped 6 bases and J dropped 4; count of bases not matched to a gene: 5. The CDR3 consists of 12 residues. Germline V gene sequence: CDR1 DFQATT, CDR2 SNEGSKA (reference sequence). CDR3 nucleotides: TGCAGTGCCATAAGACAGGGGTACGAGCAGTACTTC. This codes for CSAIRQGYEQYF.